These T cell receptor beta chains were read from a single sample in a study of blood T cells in healthy people across ages. TCRdb recomputed calls from the 5' RACE reads with MiXCR, one row per CDR3 protein. The sample yields 600,000 to 1,000,000 distinct CDR3 sequences, more than 45% seen once. Material for sequencing was blood. All receptors come from a man aged 25 to 40 in good health. Both conserved end residues are part of each CDR3. The D gene is left open where the match is weak. Rows give clone size only sometimes, using once, few, many, or a class for an expanded clone.

D gene: TRBD2
J gene: TRBJ2-1
clone size: -
V gene: TRBV4-2
CDR3 DNA: TGTGCCAGCAGCCAACCCGGCACTAGCGGGAGTAGGGAGCAGTTCTTC
CDR3 protein: CASSQPGTSGSREQFF

D gene: TRBD2
J gene: TRBJ2-7
clone size: few
V gene: TRBV15
CDR3 DNA: TGTGCCACTGGAGCCAGCGGGATTACCTACGAGCAGTACTTC
CDR3 protein: CATGASGITYEQYF

D gene: TRBD1
J gene: TRBJ2-3
clone size: -
V gene: TRBV15
CDR3 DNA: TGTGCCACCAGCCCGGACAGGGGTCCGGATACGCAGTATTTT
CDR3 protein: CATSPDRGPDTQYF

D gene: -
J gene: TRBJ2-1
clone size: -
V gene: TRBV7-9
CDR3 DNA: TGTGCCAGCAGCTTAGCGGTGTCCTGGGATGAGCAGTTCTTC
CDR3 protein: CASSLAVSWDEQFF

D gene: -
J gene: TRBJ2-1
clone size: many
V gene: TRBV12-3/TRBV12-4
CDR3 DNA: TGTGCCAGCTCACAGTCACGAGCGGGCTCCTACAATGAGCAGTTCTTC
CDR3 protein: CASSQSRAGSYNEQFF

D gene: -
J gene: TRBJ2-1
clone size: few
V gene: TRBV4-3
CDR3 DNA: TGCGCCAGCAGCCTCCAGACTGGGTCAGACAATGAGCAGTTCTTC
CDR3 protein: CASSLQTGSDNEQFF

D gene: -
J gene: TRBJ1-3
clone size: -
V gene: TRBV9
CDR3 DNA: TGTGCCAGCAGCGTAGATGGGGCGGCTGGAAACACCATATATTTT
CDR3 protein: CASSVDGAAGNTIYF

D gene: -
J gene: TRBJ2-5
clone size: -
V gene: TRBV6-2/TRBV6-3
CDR3 DNA: TGTGCCAGCAACTGGGACCAACCAGCGCAAGAGACCCAGTACTTC
CDR3 protein: CASNWDQPAQETQYF

D gene: TRBD2
J gene: TRBJ2-1
clone size: many
V gene: TRBV20-1
CDR3 DNA: TGCAGTGCTAGTGAGGGACTAGCGGGAGGGTGGAATGAGCAGTTCTTC
CDR3 protein: CSASEGLAGGWNEQFF

D gene: -
J gene: TRBJ2-7
clone size: -
V gene: TRBV19
CDR3 DNA: TGTGCCAGTAGTACCAAGGGACGGGCCTACGAGCAGTACTTC
CDR3 protein: CASSTKGRAYEQYF

D gene: -
J gene: TRBJ2-5
clone size: few
V gene: TRBV7-2
CDR3 DNA: TGTGCCAGCAGGGTTAGTCGGGAGACCCAGTACTTC
CDR3 protein: CASRVSRETQYF

D gene: -
J gene: TRBJ2-3
clone size: -
V gene: TRBV15
CDR3 DNA: TGTGCCACCAGCAGTCAAAGGGATACGCAGTATTTT
CDR3 protein: CATSSQRDTQYF

D gene: -
J gene: TRBJ2-5
clone size: many
V gene: TRBV20-1
CDR3 DNA: TGCAGTGCTAGCGACACGGTGGAGACCCAGTACTTC
CDR3 protein: CSASDTVETQYF

D gene: TRBD1
J gene: TRBJ1-4
clone size: -
V gene: TRBV4-3
CDR3 DNA: TGCGCCAGCAGTCCGTTACCGGGACAGCACCTAACAACTAATGAAAAACTGTTTTTT
CDR3 protein: CASSPLPGQHLTTNEKLFF

D gene: TRBD2
J gene: TRBJ2-5
clone size: few
V gene: TRBV28
CDR3 DNA: TGTGCCAGCAGTCCCGGGACTAGCGGGAGGGTAGAGCAGTACTTC
CDR3 protein: CASSPGTSGRVEQYF

D gene: TRBD2
J gene: TRBJ2-1
clone size: -
V gene: TRBV7-2
CDR3 DNA: TGTGCCAGCAGCCCCCCCGGACTAGCGGGAAACAGTGAGCAGTTCTTC
CDR3 protein: CASSPPGLAGNSEQFF

D gene: TRBD1
J gene: TRBJ2-5
clone size: -
V gene: TRBV5-1
CDR3 DNA: TGCGCCAGCAGTATTGGGACAGGGGCTGGGGAGACCCAGTACTTC
CDR3 protein: CASSIGTGAGETQYF

D gene: -
J gene: TRBJ2-1
clone size: -
V gene: TRBV29-1
CDR3 DNA: TGCAGCGTCCTGCACCGGACACCGACGGGTGAGCAGTTCTTC
CDR3 protein: CSVLHRTPTGEQFF

D gene: TRBD2
J gene: TRBJ2-3
clone size: -
V gene: TRBV29-1
CDR3 DNA: TGCAGCGTTGAAACTAGCGGGGGAGATACGCAGTATTTT
CDR3 protein: CSVETSGGDTQYF

D gene: -
J gene: TRBJ2-5
clone size: -
V gene: TRBV7-9
CDR3 DNA: TGTGCCAGCAGCTTATTTGGGACGCCGGGTCCAGAGACCCAGTACTTC
CDR3 protein: CASSLFGTPGPETQYF

D gene: -
J gene: TRBJ2-3
clone size: -
V gene: TRBV6-2/TRBV6-3
CDR3 DNA: TGTGCCAGCAGCTTCCAGACAGACAACACAGATACGCAGTATTTT
CDR3 protein: CASSFQTDNTDTQYF

D gene: -
J gene: TRBJ1-5
clone size: -
V gene: TRBV10-3
CDR3 DNA: TGTGCCATCAGAGAGGAGGGGGGGCATCAGCCCCAGCATTTT
CDR3 protein: CAIREEGGHQPQHF

D gene: -
J gene: TRBJ2-4
clone size: -
V gene: TRBV6-5
CDR3 DNA: TGTGCCAGCAGTTACTCTGTCGAACGATCTCGCAACATTCAGTACTTC
CDR3 protein: CASSYSVERSRNIQYF

D gene: -
J gene: TRBJ1-5
clone size: -
V gene: TRBV7-2
CDR3 DNA: TGTGCCAGCAGCTTAGCGGGGGTAGGGTTTGGGCCCCAGCATTTT
CDR3 protein: CASSLAGVGFGPQHF

D gene: TRBD1
J gene: TRBJ2-1
clone size: few
V gene: TRBV15
CDR3 DNA: TGTGCCACCAGCAGAGAGGGACAGGGGGCGAATCTAATGGGATCTGGGAATGAGCAGTTCTTC
CDR3 protein: CATSREGQGANLMGSGNEQFF

D gene: -
J gene: TRBJ2-5
clone size: few
V gene: TRBV7-2
CDR3 DNA: TGTGCCGGGCGGGGTCCGGGAGAGACCCAGTACTTC
CDR3 protein: CAGRGPGETQYF

D gene: -
J gene: TRBJ2-3
clone size: many
V gene: TRBV29-1
CDR3 DNA: TGCAGCGTTGAAGAGGGCGGCACAGATACGCAGTATTTT
CDR3 protein: CSVEEGGTDTQYF

D gene: -
J gene: TRBJ2-3
clone size: -
V gene: TRBV25-1
CDR3 DNA: TGTGCCAGCAGTGACACGTCTCTACTCACAGATACGCAGTATTTT
CDR3 protein: CASSDTSLLTDTQYF

D gene: -
J gene: TRBJ1-2
clone size: -
V gene: TRBV6-5
CDR3 DNA: TGTGCCAGCAGTTACTCGAGCCTTTCAGGGGTGGGCTACACCTTC
CDR3 protein: CASSYSSLSGVGYTF

D gene: -
J gene: TRBJ2-1
clone size: -
V gene: TRBV5-1
CDR3 DNA: TGCGCCAGCAGCTTGTTAGGTTTGGGGAATGAGCAGTTCTTC
CDR3 protein: CASSLLGLGNEQFF

D gene: -
J gene: TRBJ2-1
clone size: few
V gene: TRBV7-2
CDR3 DNA: TGTGCCAGCAGCTTAACTAGTCCTCAATACAATGAGCAGTTCTTC
CDR3 protein: CASSLTSPQYNEQFF

D gene: TRBD2
J gene: TRBJ2-1
clone size: -
V gene: TRBV20-1
CDR3 DNA: TGCAGTACTCCGATAGCGGGAGGGTCCTACAATGAGCAGTTCTTC
CDR3 protein: CSTPIAGGSYNEQFF

D gene: -
J gene: TRBJ1-1
clone size: -
V gene: TRBV7-9
CDR3 DNA: TGTGCCAGCAGCTTACAGGGGAATGTGAACACTGAAGCTTTCTTT
CDR3 protein: CASSLQGNVNTEAFF

D gene: TRBD2
J gene: TRBJ2-4
clone size: -
V gene: TRBV12-3/TRBV12-4
CDR3 DNA: TGTGCCAGCAGTCTAGCGGGCAGTTTGTACTTC
CDR3 protein: CASSLAGSLYF

D gene: -
J gene: TRBJ2-1
clone size: -
V gene: TRBV7-3
CDR3 DNA: TGTGCCAGCAGCCCCAAAGCGGATGCTTCCAGTGGTGAGCAGTTCTTC
CDR3 protein: CASSPKADASSGEQFF

D gene: -
J gene: TRBJ2-4
clone size: -
V gene: TRBV21-1
CDR3 DNA: -
CDR3 protein: CASSNLPVGPGAKNIQYF

D gene: -
J gene: TRBJ1-2
clone size: -
V gene: TRBV20-1
CDR3 DNA: TGCAGTGCCATGCTCGACGGCTACACCTTC
CDR3 protein: CSAMLDGYTF

D gene: -
J gene: TRBJ2-5
clone size: -
V gene: TRBV11-2
CDR3 DNA: TGTGCCAACAGCTTAGCCCGGGAGACCCAGTACTTC
CDR3 protein: CANSLARETQYF